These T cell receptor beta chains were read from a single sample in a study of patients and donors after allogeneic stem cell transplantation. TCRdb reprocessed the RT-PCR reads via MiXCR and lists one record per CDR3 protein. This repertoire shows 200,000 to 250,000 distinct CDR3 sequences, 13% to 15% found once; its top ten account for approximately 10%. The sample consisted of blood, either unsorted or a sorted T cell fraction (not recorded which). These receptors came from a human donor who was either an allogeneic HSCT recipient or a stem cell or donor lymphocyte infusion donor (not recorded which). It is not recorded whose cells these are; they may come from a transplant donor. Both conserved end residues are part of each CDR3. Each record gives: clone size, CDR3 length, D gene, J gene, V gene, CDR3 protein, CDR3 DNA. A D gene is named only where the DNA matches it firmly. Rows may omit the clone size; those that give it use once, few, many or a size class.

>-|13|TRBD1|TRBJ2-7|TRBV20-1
CSAIRDRGNEQYF
TGCAGTGCTATTCGGGACAGGGGCAACGAGCAGTACTTC
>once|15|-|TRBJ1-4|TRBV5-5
CASSADGGVNEKLFF
TGTGCCAGCAGCGCGGACGGGGGGGTGAATGAAAAACTGTTTTTT
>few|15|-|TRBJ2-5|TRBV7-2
CASSGVWGLQETQYF
TGTGCCAGCAGCGGCGTTTGGGGGCTCCAAGAGACCCAGTACTTC
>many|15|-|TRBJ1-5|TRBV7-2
CASSLRSLSNQPQHF
TGTGCCAGCAGCTTAAGGTCCCTGAGCAATCAGCCCCAGCATTTT
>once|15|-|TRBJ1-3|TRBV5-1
CASSLGEMSGNTIYF
TGCGCCAGCAGCTTGGGAGAGATGTCTGGAAACACCATATATTTT
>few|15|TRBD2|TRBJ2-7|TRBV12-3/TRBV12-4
CASRPGLAATYEQYF
TGTGCCAGCAGACCGGGACTAGCGGCTACCTACGAGCAGTACTTC
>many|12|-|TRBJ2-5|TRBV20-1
CSASRGGEMGYF
TGCAGTGCTAGTAGGGGCGGTGAAATGGGGTACTTC
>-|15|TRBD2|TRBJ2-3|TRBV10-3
CASRGLAGETDTQYF
TGTGCCTCCCGGGGGCTAGCGGGGGAGACAGATACGCAGTATTTT
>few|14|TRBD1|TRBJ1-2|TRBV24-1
CATSAPGQFYGYTF
TGTGCCACCAGTGCCCCGGGACAGTTCTATGGCTACACCTTC
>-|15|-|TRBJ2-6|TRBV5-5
CASLNPGLGANVLTF
TGTGCCAGCCTAAATCCGGGGCTCGGGGCCAACGTCCTGACTTTC
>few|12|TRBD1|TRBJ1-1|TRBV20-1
CSAQGRGTEAFF
TGCAGTGCTCAAGGCAGGGGGACTGAAGCTTTCTTT
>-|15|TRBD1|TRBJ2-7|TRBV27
CASNKNRGLSYEQYF
TGTGCCAGCAATAAAAACAGGGGGCTTTCCTACGAGCAGTACTTC
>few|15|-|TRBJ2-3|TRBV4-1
CASSQSTSISDTQYF
TGCGCCAGCAGCCAGAGTACTAGCATATCCGATACGCAGTATTTT
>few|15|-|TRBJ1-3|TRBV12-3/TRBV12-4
CASSLGPASGNTIYF
TGTGCCAGCAGTTTAGGGCCAGCCTCTGGAAACACCATATATTTT
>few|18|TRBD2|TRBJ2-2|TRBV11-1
CASSPPHSGRENTGELFF
TGTGCCAGCAGCCCCCCCCATAGCGGGAGGGAGAACACCGGGGAGCTGTTTTTT
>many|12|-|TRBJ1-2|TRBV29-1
CSVPLGPYGYTF
TGCAGCGTTCCCCTGGGTCCTTATGGCTACACCTTC
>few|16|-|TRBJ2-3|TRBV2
CASSEARLILSDTQYF
TGTGCCAGCAGTGAAGCCCGGCTAATCCTGTCAGATACGCAGTATTTT
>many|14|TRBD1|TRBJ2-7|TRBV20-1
CSAITGTDSWEQYF
TGCAGTGCTATTACCGGGACAGACTCTTGGGAGCAGTACTTC
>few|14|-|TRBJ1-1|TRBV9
CASSPGRPNTEAFF
TGTGCCAGCAGCCCAGGGCGACCGAACACTGAAGCTTTCTTT
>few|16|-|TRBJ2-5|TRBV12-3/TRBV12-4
CASSFKGGAKGETQYF
TGTGCCAGCAGTTTTAAGGGGGGGGCGAAGGGAGAGACCCAGTACTTC
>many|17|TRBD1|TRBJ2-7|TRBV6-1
CASSPGVTGTGFREQYF
TGTGCCAGCAGTCCAGGGGTAACCGGGACAGGGTTCCGCGAGCAGTACTTC
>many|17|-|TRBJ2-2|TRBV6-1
CASSRSGLRGNTGELFF
TGTGCCAGCAGTAGGTCAGGGCTAAGGGGGAACACCGGGGAGCTGTTTTTT
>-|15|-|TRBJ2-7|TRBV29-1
CSVEGVEGSSYEQYF
TGCAGCGTTGAAGGCGTGGAGGGATCATCCTACGAGCAGTACTTC
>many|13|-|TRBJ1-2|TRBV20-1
CSAPVREDYGYTF
TGCAGTGCTCCGGTCAGGGAGGACTATGGCTACACCTTC
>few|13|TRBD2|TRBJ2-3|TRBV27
CATKRGDSDTQYF
TGTGCCACCAAGCGGGGGGACTCAGATACGCAGTATTTT
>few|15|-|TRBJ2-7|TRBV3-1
CASSPPGVSSYEQYF
TGTGCCAGCAGCCCCCCGGGAGTAAGCTCCTACGAGCAGTACTTC
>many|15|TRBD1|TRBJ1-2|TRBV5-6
CASSPETGTGYSYTF
TGTGCCAGCAGCCCGGAAACCGGGACAGGGTATAGCTACACCTTC
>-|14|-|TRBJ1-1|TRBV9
CASRAYTGNTEAFF
TGTGCCAGCAGAGCTTATACGGGGAACACTGAAGCTTTCTTT
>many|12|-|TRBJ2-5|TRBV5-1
CASSTGGETQYF
TGCGCCAGCAGTACTGGGGGAGAGACCCAGTACTTC
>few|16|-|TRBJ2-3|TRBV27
CASSFLGAGGTDTQYF
TGTGCCAGCAGTTTCCTGGGGGCCGGTGGGACAGATACGCAGTATTTT
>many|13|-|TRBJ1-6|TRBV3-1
CASSQDVRTPLHF
TGTGCCAGCAGCCAAGATGTAAGAACACCCCTCCACTTT
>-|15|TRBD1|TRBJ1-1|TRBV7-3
CASSEDGTGDTEAFF
TGTGCCAGCAGCGAAGATGGGACAGGGGACACTGAAGCTTTCTTT
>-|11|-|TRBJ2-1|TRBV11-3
CASSQLNEQFF
TGTGCCAGCAGCCAGCTCAATGAGCAGTTCTTC
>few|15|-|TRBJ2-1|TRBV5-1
CASSLVGETYNEQFF
TGCGCCAGCAGCTTGGTGGGGGAGACCTACAATGAGCAGTTCTTC
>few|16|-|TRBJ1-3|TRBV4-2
CASSQEGRARGNTIYF
TGTGCCAGCAGCCAAGAAGGTCGAGCGAGAGGAAACACCATATATTTT
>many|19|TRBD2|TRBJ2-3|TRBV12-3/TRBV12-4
CASSKPGLAGGRSTDTQYF
TGTGCCAGCAGTAAACCGGGACTAGCGGGAGGGAGGAGCACAGATACGCAGTATTTT
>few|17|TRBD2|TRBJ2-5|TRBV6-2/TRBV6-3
CASSTGTSAGLGETQYF
TGTGCCAGCAGTACCGGGACTAGTGCCGGCTTAGGCGAGACCCAGTACTTC
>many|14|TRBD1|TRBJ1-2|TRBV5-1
CASSQPGQAYGYTF
TGCGCCAGCAGCCAGCCGGGACAGGCCTATGGCTACACCTTC
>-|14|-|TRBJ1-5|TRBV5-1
CASSLAGGPQPQHF
TGCGCCAGCAGCTTGGCTGGGGGGCCTCAGCCCCAGCATTTT
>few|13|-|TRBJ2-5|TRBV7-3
CASSSTPQETQYF
TGTGCCAGCAGCTCCACGCCTCAAGAGACCCAGTACTTC
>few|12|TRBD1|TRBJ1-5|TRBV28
CATGTGDQPQHF
TGTGCCACCGGGACAGGTGATCAGCCCCAGCATTTT
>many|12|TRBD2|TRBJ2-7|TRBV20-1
CSARTSGYEQYF
TGCAGTGCTAGGACTAGCGGATACGAGCAGTACTTC
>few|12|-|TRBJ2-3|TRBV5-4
CASSQQGDTQYF
TGTGCCAGCAGCCAACAGGGTGATACGCAGTATTTT